Below, one TCR beta chain is given with its context. These data originate in a study of blood T cell repertoires in COVID-19. Background on the study: Italy, Spain and the United States were the sources of the convalescent and acute COVID-19 samples. T cells, B-cell-depleted T cells, or PBMCs provided the cDNA or gDNA that served as material.

Authors' analysis steps: The authors estimated nucleated cell counts from reference gene primer amplification. The protocol was immunoSEQ multiplex PCR, while the TCRdb copy is restricted to in-frame clones and leaves out a portion. V, J and clone size are those of that table, while D and trimming were read from the DNA. The sample includes about 83,000 clones, roughly four fifths of them seen just once. Per germline, CDR1 MDHEN and CDR2 SYDVKM. V was trimmed by 8 bases and J by 1 base, leaving 8 bases between them. The CDR3 is 12 amino acids. This chain connects TRBV28 to TRBJ1-1; unclear D gene. Material for sequencing was peripheral blood. This clonotype was obtained from an elderly woman with active or convalescent COVID-19. The CDR3 sequence is CASGSGNTEAFF. The CDR3 region has the DNA TGTGCCAGCGGATCAGGGAACACTGAAGCTTTCTTT.